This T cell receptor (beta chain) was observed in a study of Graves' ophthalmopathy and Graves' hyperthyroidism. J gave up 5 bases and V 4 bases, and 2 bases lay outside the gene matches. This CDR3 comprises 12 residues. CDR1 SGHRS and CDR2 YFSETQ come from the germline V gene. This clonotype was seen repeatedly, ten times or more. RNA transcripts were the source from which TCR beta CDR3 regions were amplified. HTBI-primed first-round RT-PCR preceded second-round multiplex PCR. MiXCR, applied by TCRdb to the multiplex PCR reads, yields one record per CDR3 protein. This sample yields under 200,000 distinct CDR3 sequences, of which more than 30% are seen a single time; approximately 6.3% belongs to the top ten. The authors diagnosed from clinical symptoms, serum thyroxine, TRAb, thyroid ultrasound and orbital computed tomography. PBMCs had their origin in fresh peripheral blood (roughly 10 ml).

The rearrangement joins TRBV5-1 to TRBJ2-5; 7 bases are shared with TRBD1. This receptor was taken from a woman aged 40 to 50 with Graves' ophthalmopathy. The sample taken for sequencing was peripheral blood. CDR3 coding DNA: TGCGCCAGCAGCATGGACAGGGAGACCCAGTACTTC. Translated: CASSMDRETQYF.